The 25 T cell receptor beta chains below all came from one sample that was sequenced in a study of blood T cells in healthy people across ages. A J-beta primer mix and a sample-barcoded 5' primer were used in a second PCR of about 7 to 12 cycles. A single record per CDR3 protein comes from TCRdb applying MiXCR to the 5' RACE reads. The sample yields 780,000 or so distinct CDR3 sequences, roughly three fifths seen once. The sample comprised blood. The receptor source for this set is a middle-aged man in good health.

In its sample, this clonotype was seen a few times. The CDR3 spells CSAQDRAQNIQYF. CDR3 in DNA: TGCAGCGCCCAGGACAGGGCCCAAAACATTCAGTACTTC. The V gene is TRBV29-1, the J gene TRBJ2-4; TRBD1 matches 8 bases. The CDR3 length is 13 residues. CDR1 and CDR2 (germline): SQVTM, ANQGSEA. Trimming cost V 7 bases and J 5 bases; bases outside gene matches: 7.

There are a few counts of this clonotype. This clone may be a read error of a much larger clone one base away. The genes are TRBV3-1 and TRBJ2-5, with 7 bases lining up with TRBD2. CDR1 and CDR2 (germline): LGHDT, YNNKEL (reference sequence). The length of the CDR3 is 11 residues. Trimming took 4 bases from V and 13 from J; bases not matched to a gene: 6. The CDR3 DNA is TGTGCCAGCAGCCGGGGGAGGGCTCCGTACTTC. Amino acids: CASSRGRAPYF.

This clonotype was seen more than once but under ten times. J is TRBJ2-5 and V is TRBV15, with D perhaps TRBD1 (6 bases). The CDR3 has 16 residues. Trimming removed 1 base from V and 7 bases from J, with 19 bases in between. Per the germline V gene, CDR1 is LNHNV and CDR2 is YYDKDF (reference sequence). The CDR3 DNA reads TGTGCCACCAGCAGAGCACAGGGCCTCGGTCGTGGGACCCAGTACTTC. It translates to CATSRAQGLGRGTQYF. The full variable domain, completed using reference TRBV15 and TRBJ2-5, is DAMVIQNPRYQVTQFGKPVTLSCSQTLNHNVMYWYQQKSSQAPKLLFHYYDKDFNNEADTPDNFQSRRPNTSFCFLDIRSPGLGDTAMYLCATSRAQGLGRGTQYFGPGTRLLVL.

The rearrangement joins TRBV2 to TRBJ2-6, with D unclear. CDR1 is SNHLY, CDR2 FYNNEI, per germline. The CDR3 consists of 13 residues. Trimming took 7 bases from V and 0 from J, leaving 4 bases between them. The DNA for the CDR3 is TGTGCCAGCAAGGACTCTGGGGCCAACGTCCTGACTTTC. This codes for CASKDSGANVLTF.

This chain joins TRBV10-3 and TRBJ2-3, with 7 bases matching TRBD2. CDR1 and CDR2 from the germline V gene are ENHRY and SYGVKD. This CDR3 is 15 amino acids long. Trimming cost V 3 bases and J 1 base; bases outside gene matches: 4. CDR3 DNA sequence: TGTGCCATCAGTGATATGGCGGGGGGCACAGATACGCAGTATTTT. It yields the protein CAISDMAGGTDTQYF.

The chain joins TRBV20-1 to TRBJ2-5; D call uncertain. The V gene lost 1 base and the J gene lost 5 bases, with 11 bases spanning the gap. The CDR3 runs to 13 residues. Germline V gives CDR1 DFQATT, CDR2 SNEGSKA (reference sequence). The chain's CDR3 is CSARGSNAETQYF. The CDR3 coding sequence is TGCAGTGCTAGAGGTAGCAATGCGGAGACCCAGTACTTC.

The chain is built from TRBV6-5 and TRBJ2-3, with D tentatively TRBD1 or TRBD2 (5 bases each). Germline V CDR1 and CDR2: MNHEY, SVGAGI. V lost 4 bases to trimming and J lost 2 bases, with 16 bases between them. The CDR3 has 16 residues. The CDR3 sequence: CASSFSSGTDTDTQYF. The CDR3 region has the DNA TGTGCCAGCAGTTTCAGTTCCGGGACGGACACAGATACGCAGTATTTT.

The V call is TRBV4-2, the J call TRBJ2-7, with 9 positions matching TRBD2. CDR3 length: 18 residues. Per germline, CDR1 LGHNA and CDR2 YNFKEQ. The J segment lost 6 bases and the V segment lost 3 bases, leaving 18 bases of the junction unmatched. The CDR3 loop is CASSQVETLGTSRTEQYF. For the CDR3, the DNA is TGTGCCAGCAGCCAGGTAGAGACGCTCGGGACTAGCAGAACCGAGCAGTACTTC.

This sequence joins TRBV29-1 and TRBJ1-5; TRBD1 might be the D (5 bases). CDR3 length: 13 residues. From germline, CDR1 is SQVTM and CDR2 ANQGSEA. V dropped 6 bases and J dropped 3 bases, with 12 bases sitting between them. CDR3 nucleotides: TGCAGCGTCGGCGGGACCAACAATCAGCCCCAGCATTTT. The encoded protein is CSVGGTNNQPQHF.

The V and J genes are TRBV7-2 and TRBJ2-7; 10 nucleotides line up with TRBD2. The CDR3 consists of 14 residues. From germline, CDR1 is SGHTA and CDR2 FQGNSA. Germline trimming cut 4 bases from V and 6 bases from J; bases unmatched to any gene: 6. In nucleotides, the CDR3 is TGTGCCAGCAGCTCCCTAGCGGGGGCCAGCGAGCAGTACTTC. Translated, it gives CASSSLAGASEQYF.

This chain uses TRBV7-2 with TRBJ2-1; TRBD1 or TRBD2 may be the D gene (6 bases each). Germline assignment: CDR1 SGHTA and CDR2 FQGNSA. V lost 5 bases to trimming and J lost 9 bases, with 14 bases between them. The CDR3 runs 13 residues. DNA for the CDR3: TGTGCCAGCAGCCAGCTCGGGGGCGGTGAGCAGTTCTTC. Protein sequence: CASSQLGGGEQFF.

The genes are TRBV6-5 and TRBJ2-7; tentative D call: TRBD2 (6 bases). Germline V CDR1 and CDR2: MNHEY, SVGAGI. V lost 6 bases, J lost 3 bases, and 18 bases lay in between. The CDR3 loop spans 15 amino acids. This CDR3 is CASRASRGRDYEQYF. The CDR3, as DNA: TGTGCCAGCAGGGCGTCGCGGGGCAGAGACTACGAGCAGTACTTC.

This clonotype came up once. This chain joins TRBV25-1 and TRBJ1-1; 7 nucleotides align to TRBD1. With V trimmed by 7 bases and J by 3 bases, 11 bases remained unmatched. Germline CDR1 reads MGHDK; CDR2 reads SYGVNS. The CDR3 is 15 amino acids. The CDR3 is CASMGQRYEDTEAFF. The CDR3 DNA is TGTGCCAGCATGGGACAGCGGTATGAGGACACTGAAGCTTTCTTT.

The rearrangement joins TRBV6-1 to TRBJ2-7; 12 bases line up with TRBD1. V dropped 7 bases and J dropped 8; count of bases not matched to a gene: 9. The CDR3 runs 14 residues. Per the germline V gene, CDR1 is MNHNS and CDR2 is SASEGT. The CDR3 loop reads CASITGTGGSQQYF. CDR3 coding DNA: TGTGCCAGCATAACCGGGACAGGGGGCAGTCAGCAGTACTTC.

The genes are TRBV7-9 and TRBJ2-1; 11 positions agree with TRBD2. Germline assignment: CDR1 SEHNR and CDR2 FQNEAQ (reference sequence). V shed 3 bases, J shed 13 bases, and the junction held 17 bases outside the gene matches. The CDR3 sequence is 17 residues long. CDR3 amino acids: CASSFLAGTSGQETQFF. The CDR3 DNA reads as TGTGCCAGCAGCTTTCTTGCCGGGACTAGCGGACAAGAGACCCAGTTCTTC.

The chain is built from TRBV15 and TRBJ2-1, with 9 bases matching TRBD1. In germline, CDR1 is LNHNV, CDR2 YYDKDF (reference sequence). Trimming cost V 4 bases and J 4 bases; bases outside gene matches: 23. The CDR3 is made up of 21 amino acids. DNA of the CDR3: TGTGCCACCAGCATGGGGCTGACCTCGACAGGGGGTAAGGGATTTTACAATGAGCAGTTCTTC. Its protein product is CATSMGLTSTGGKGFYNEQFF.

V and J are TRBV29-1 and TRBJ2-3, with a tentative D call TRBD1 (5 bases). This CDR3 contains 14 residues. V was trimmed by 7 bases and J by 4 bases, leaving 18 bases between them. Germline V lookup: CDR1 SQVTM, CDR2 ANQGSEA. The CDR3 sequence is CSGKTRERADTQYF. The CDR3 coding sequence is TGCAGCGGCAAGACCAGGGAAAGGGCAGATACGCAGTATTTT.

The chain carries TRBV27 and TRBJ2-1; D might be TRBD2 (5 bases). The CDR3 has 12 residues. Germline V lookup: CDR1 MNHEY, CDR2 SMNVEV (reference sequence). The ends were cut back, 5 bases at V and 8 bases at J, with 10 bases in the middle. CDR3 DNA sequence: TGTGCCAGCAGTCGAGGGTCCGATGAGCAGTTCTTC. The encoded protein is CASSRGSDEQFF.

The chain links TRBV29-1 to TRBJ2-5, with unresolved D. V was clipped by 3 bases and J by 0 bases, with 5 bases between them. This CDR3 spans 12 amino acids. Germline CDR1 SQVTM, CDR2 ANQGSEA. Here the CDR3 reads CSVEDNQETQYF. The CDR3 DNA is TGCAGCGTTGAGGATAACCAAGAGACCCAGTACTTC.

In this sample, this clonotype turned up a few times. The chain carries TRBV7-9 and TRBJ2-7; 7 nucleotides agree with TRBD2. Per germline, CDR1 SEHNR and CDR2 FQNEAQ (reference sequence). V lost 10 bases to trimming and J lost 0 bases; unmatched junction nucleotides: 6. This CDR3 has 13 amino acids. Written as DNA, the CDR3 is TGTGCCACCGCGGGGGTACTCTCCTACGAGCAGTACTTC. It codes for CATAGVLSYEQYF.

This clonotype has only a few counts. This rearrangement joins TRBV20-1 to TRBJ1-2, with D uncertain. The CDR3 spans 13 residues. Deletions cut 0 bases from V and 1 base from J, with 6 bases between. Germline V gene data show CDR1 as DFQATT and CDR2 as SNEGSKA (reference sequence). The CDR3 loop is CSARDLDNYGYTF. The CDR3 nucleotides are TGCAGTGCTAGAGATTTGGATAACTATGGCTACACCTTC.

CDR3 sequence (DNA): TGCGCCAGCAGTGCTGGGGGACTAGAACAAGAGACCCAGTACTTC. Its translation: CASSAGGLEQETQYF. This chain connects TRBV5-1 to TRBJ2-5, with 8 positions matching TRBD2. CDR1 and CDR2 (germline): SGHRS, YFSETQ. The CDR3 runs 15 residues. The junction had 8 bases not matched to a gene; V was cut back by 5 bases and J by 2 bases.

The chain recombines TRBV15 with TRBJ2-1, with D uncertain. The CDR3 extends over 13 amino acids. With 2 bases removed from V and 0 bases from J, the gap between germline ends came to 2 bases. Germline assignment: CDR1 LNHNV and CDR2 YYDKDF (reference sequence). The CDR3 DNA sequence: TGTGCCACCAGCAGACGCTCCTACAATGAGCAGTTCTTC. Protein: CATSRRSYNEQFF.

The chain links TRBV28 to TRBJ2-1, with 7 positions matching TRBD2. CDR1 and CDR2 from the germline V gene are MDHEN and SYDVKM. V gave up 3 bases and J gave up 5 bases; unmatched junction bases: 7. This CDR3 has 15 amino acids. CDR3 coding DNA: TGTGCCAGCAGTTTGGGTACTAGCGCTAACAATGAGCAGTTCTTC. Residues: CASSLGTSANNEQFF.

This chain joins TRBV29-1 and TRBJ2-5, with 7 bases identical to TRBD2. This CDR3 has 14 amino acids. Germline V gene data show CDR1 as SQVTM and CDR2 as ANQGSEA. In DNA, the CDR3 is TGCAACGGGTTGCAGGCCGAGCGGGGAGAGACCCAGTACTTC. It yields the protein CNGLQAERGETQYF.